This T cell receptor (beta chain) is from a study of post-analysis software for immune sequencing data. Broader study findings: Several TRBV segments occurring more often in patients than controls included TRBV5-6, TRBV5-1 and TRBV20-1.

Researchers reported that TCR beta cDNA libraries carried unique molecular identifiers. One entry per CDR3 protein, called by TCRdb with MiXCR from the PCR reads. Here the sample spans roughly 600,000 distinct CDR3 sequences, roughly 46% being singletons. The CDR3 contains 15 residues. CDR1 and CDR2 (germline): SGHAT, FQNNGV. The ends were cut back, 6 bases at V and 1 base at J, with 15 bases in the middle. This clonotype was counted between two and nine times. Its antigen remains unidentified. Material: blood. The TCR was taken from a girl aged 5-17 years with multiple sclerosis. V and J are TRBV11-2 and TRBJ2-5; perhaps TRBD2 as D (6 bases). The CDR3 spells CASRLYRGSQETQYF. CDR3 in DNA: TGTGCCAGCAGACTTTATCGGGGGAGCCAAGAGACCCAGTACTTC.